This TCR beta chain was profiled in a study of blood T cells in healthy people across ages. At the level of the study: With template switching, about one barcoded beta molecule was captured per two T cells. Whole-study results and caveats: Measured against age, TCR beta diversity per million T cells decreased in a roughly linear manner.

With a J-beta primer mix and a sample-barcoded 5' primer, a second PCR ran about 6 to 11 cycles. TCRdb reanalysed the 5' RACE reads using MiXCR and keeps one entry per CDR3 protein. The data contain around 870,000 distinct CDR3 sequences, more than 25% of them singletons. CDR1 and CDR2 from the germline V gene are MNHNS and SASEGT. This CDR3 comprises 15 residues. To note about this clonotype: What it binds is not known.

The chain joins TRBV6-1 to TRBJ2-4; D might be TRBD2 (6 bases). The end of the DNA aligns better with TRBJ2-5, so the J call may be wrong. This clonotype was sampled from a woman aged 80 or older in good health. Sequencing was performed on blood. CDR3 sequence: CASSLIKGLRETQYF. Here the CDR3 DNA reads TGTGCCAGCAGTTTAATAAAGGGACTGAGAGAGACCCAGTACTTC.